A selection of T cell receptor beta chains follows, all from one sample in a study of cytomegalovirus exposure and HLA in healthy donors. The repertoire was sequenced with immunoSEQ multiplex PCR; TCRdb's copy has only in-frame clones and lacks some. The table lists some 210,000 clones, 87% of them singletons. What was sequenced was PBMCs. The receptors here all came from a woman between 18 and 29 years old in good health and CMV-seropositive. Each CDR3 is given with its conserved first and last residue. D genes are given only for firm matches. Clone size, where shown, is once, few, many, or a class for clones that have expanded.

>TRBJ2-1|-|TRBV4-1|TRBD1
TGCGCCAGCAGCCCCCAAAGGAGTGGGACAGGGATACTCTTC
CASSPQRSGTGILF
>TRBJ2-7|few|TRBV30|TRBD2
TGTGCCTGGAGTCCTCAGGGTGGCGGGGGATACTACGAGCAGTACTTC
CAWSPQGGGGYYEQYF
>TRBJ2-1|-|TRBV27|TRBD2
TGTGCCAGTGGACGCGGGACTAGCGGCTACAATGAGCAGTTCTTC
CASGRGTSGYNEQFF
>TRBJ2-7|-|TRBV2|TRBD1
TGTGCCAGCAAAGTCTGGACAGGCCACTACGAGCAGTACTTC
CASKVWTGHYEQYF
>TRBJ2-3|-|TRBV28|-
TGTGCCAGCAGTCTGGGGGCAGGTAGGACAGATACGCAGTATTTT
CASSLGAGRTDTQYF
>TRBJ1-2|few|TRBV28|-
TGTGCCAGCAGTTTAATTCCGGTGCCACTCTACACCTTC
CASSLIPVPLYTF
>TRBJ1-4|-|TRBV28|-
TGTGCCAGCAGTCGTATAGGGACAACCGGTTGGGGGAAACTGTTTTTT
CASSRIGTTGWGKLFF
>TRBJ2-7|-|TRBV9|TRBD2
TGTGCCAGCAGCGTAGGCGGGAGTTTTACCTACGAGCAGTACTTC
CASSVGGSFTYEQYF
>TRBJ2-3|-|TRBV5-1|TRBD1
TGCGCCAGCAGCATAGACAGGGTCGAAAGAGATACGCAGTATTTT
CASSIDRVERDTQYF
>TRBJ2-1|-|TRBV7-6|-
TGTGCCAGCAGCTTACCGCTCAGGGGTGCACGCTCCTACAATGAGCAGTTCTTC
CASSLPLRGARSYNEQFF
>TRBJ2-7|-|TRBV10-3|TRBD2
TGTGCCATCAGGGGGACTAGCAAATACGAGCAGTACTTC
CAIRGTSKYEQYF
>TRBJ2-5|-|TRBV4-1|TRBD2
TGCGCCAGCAGCCAAGACATAGCGGGAGGGATCCAAGAGACCCAGTACTTC
CASSQDIAGGIQETQYF
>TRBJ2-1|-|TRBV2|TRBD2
TGTGCCAGCAGTGATCTAGCGGGAGGGTCCGCCTACAATGAGCAGTTCTTC
CASSDLAGGSAYNEQFF
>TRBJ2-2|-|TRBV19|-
TGTGCCAGTAACTCCAAATGGAGCGACACCGGGGAGCTGTTTTTT
CASNSKWSDTGELFF
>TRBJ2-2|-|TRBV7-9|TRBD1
TGTGCCAGCAGCTTCGGGACAGGGCGTTATGGGGAGCTGTTTTTT
CASSFGTGRYGELFF
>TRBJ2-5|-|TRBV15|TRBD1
TGTGCCACCAGCAGATACGAGGGACAGGGCAGACGGGAGACCCAGTACTTC
CATSRYEGQGRRETQYF
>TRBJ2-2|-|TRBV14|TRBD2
TGTGCCAGCAGCCAAGATAGGGGACTAGCGTCTCGCGGGGAGCTGTTTTTT
CASSQDRGLASRGELFF
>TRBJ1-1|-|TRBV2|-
TGTGCCAGCAGTGAAGGGGGAGGGTTAAGGACTGAAGCTTTCTTT
CASSEGGGLRTEAFF
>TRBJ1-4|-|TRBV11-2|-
TGTGCCAGCAGCCCGGATAGGGGGGGAGCTCCCGTCGAAAAACTGTTTTTT
CASSPDRGGAPVEKLFF
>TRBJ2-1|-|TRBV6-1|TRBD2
TGTGCCAGCAGTGAGAGGAGGTTAGCGGGGGTAACCAATGAGCAGTTCTTC
CASSERRLAGVTNEQFF
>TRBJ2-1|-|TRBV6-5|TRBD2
TGTGCCAGCAGTTATCGGACTAGCGGCAATGAGCAGTTCTTC
CASSYRTSGNEQFF
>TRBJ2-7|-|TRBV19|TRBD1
TGTGCCAGTAGTCCCGGGACAGGGAGCTCCTACGAGCAGTACTTC
CASSPGTGSSYEQYF
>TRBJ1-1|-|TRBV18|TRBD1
TGTGCCAGCTCACCGGACAGGGCAACTGAAGCTTTCTTT
CASSPDRATEAFF
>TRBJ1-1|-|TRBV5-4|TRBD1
TGTGCCAGCAGCGGGGGACAGATGAACACTGAAGCTTTCTTT
CASSGGQMNTEAFF
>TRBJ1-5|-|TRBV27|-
TGTGCCAGCAGTTTGTCGTTGAGCAATCAGCCCCAGCATTTT
CASSLSLSNQPQHF
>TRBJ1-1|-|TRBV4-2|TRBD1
TGTGCCAGCAGCCTCTCGAGACAGGGGCGTTCGAACACTGAAGCTTTCTTT
CASSLSRQGRSNTEAFF
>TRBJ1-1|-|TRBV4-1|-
TGCGCCAGCAGCCTAGGGGTGAACACTGAAGCTTTCTTT
CASSLGVNTEAFF
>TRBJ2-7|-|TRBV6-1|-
TGTGCCAGCAGTGAACGGCGATCGGTAGGGGCTGAGCAGTACTTC
CASSERRSVGAEQYF
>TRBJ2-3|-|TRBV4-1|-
TGCGCCAGCAGCCAAGCGACTGCACGGCGGGGCACAGATACGCAGTATTTT
CASSQATARRGTDTQYF
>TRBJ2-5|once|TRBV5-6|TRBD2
TGTGCCAGCAGCGCGGGACTAGCGGGAGCGTGGGAGACCCAGTACTTC
CASSAGLAGAWETQYF
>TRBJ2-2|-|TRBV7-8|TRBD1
TGTGCCAGCAGCTTAGCCGGGACAGGGCACACCGGGGAGCTGTTTTTT
CASSLAGTGHTGELFF
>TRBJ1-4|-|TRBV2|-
TGTGCCAGCGAGACAGTCGTAGGTGAAAAACTGTTTTTT
CASETVVGEKLFF
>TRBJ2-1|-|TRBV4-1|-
TGCGCCAGCAGCCCCCAGGGTTACAATGAGCAGTTCTTC
CASSPQGYNEQFF
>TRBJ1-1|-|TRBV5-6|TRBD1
TGTGCCAGCAGCTTGGAAATGGGGACAGGGTGGGGGACTGAAGCTTTCTTT
CASSLEMGTGWGTEAFF
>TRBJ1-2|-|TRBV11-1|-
TGTGCCAGCAGCTTTATCGGTTCCGGCTACACCTTC
CASSFIGSGYTF
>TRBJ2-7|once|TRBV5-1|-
TGCGCCAGCAGCTTGGATTCGGACAGCTCCTACGAGCAGTACTTC
CASSLDSDSSYEQYF
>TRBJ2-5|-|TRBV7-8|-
TGTGCCAGCAGCCTTGGGCCCGTTGGGGAGACCCAGTACTTC
CASSLGPVGETQYF
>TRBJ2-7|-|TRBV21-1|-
TGTGCCAGCAGCAAACGTCCAGGGGCCTACGAGCAGTACTTC
CASSKRPGAYEQYF
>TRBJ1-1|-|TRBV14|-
TGTGCCAGCAGCCAAGGAGGGTTCGCTCAAACCGTGAAGGGGAACACTGAAGCTTTCTTT
CASSQGGFAQTVKGNTEAFF
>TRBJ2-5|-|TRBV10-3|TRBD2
TGTGCCACGACGACTAGCGGGAGGTCGTCGGAGACCCAGTACTTC
CATTTSGRSSETQYF
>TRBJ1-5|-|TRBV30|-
TGTGCCTGGAGCGGGGGACGGACCAATCAGCCCCAGCATTTT
CAWSGGRTNQPQHF
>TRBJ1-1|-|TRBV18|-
TGTGCCAGCTCACAGGGGTCGGACACTGAAGCTTTCTTT
CASSQGSDTEAFF
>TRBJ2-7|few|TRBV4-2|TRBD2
TGTGCCAGCAGCCAAGATGCGGGAGGGCCCTACGAGCAGTACTTC
CASSQDAGGPYEQYF
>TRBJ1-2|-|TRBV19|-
TGTGCCAGTAGTATATCATGGGGCCCGGATGGCTACACCTTC
CASSISWGPDGYTF
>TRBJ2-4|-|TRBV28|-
TGTGCCAGCAGTTTTTATAGTGCAGGGAGGTCTAGGCGGGCCAAAAACATTCAGTACTTC
CASSFYSAGRSRRAKNIQYF